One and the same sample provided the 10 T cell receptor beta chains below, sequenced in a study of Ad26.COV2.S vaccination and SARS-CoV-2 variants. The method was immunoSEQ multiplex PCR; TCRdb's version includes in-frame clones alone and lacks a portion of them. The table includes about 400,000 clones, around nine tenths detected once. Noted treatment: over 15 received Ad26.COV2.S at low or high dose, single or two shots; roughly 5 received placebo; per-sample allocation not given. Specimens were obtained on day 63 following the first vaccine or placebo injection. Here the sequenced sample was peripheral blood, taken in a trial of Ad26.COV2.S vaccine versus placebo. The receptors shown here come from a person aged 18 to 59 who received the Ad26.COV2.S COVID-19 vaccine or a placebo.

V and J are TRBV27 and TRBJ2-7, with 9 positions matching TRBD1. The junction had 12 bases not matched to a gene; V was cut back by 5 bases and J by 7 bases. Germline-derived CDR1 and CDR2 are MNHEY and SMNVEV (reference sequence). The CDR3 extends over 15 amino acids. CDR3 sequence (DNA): TGTGCCAGCAGTCCCAGCCGGGACAGGGTACGAGAGCAGTACTTC. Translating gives CASSPSRDRVREQYF.

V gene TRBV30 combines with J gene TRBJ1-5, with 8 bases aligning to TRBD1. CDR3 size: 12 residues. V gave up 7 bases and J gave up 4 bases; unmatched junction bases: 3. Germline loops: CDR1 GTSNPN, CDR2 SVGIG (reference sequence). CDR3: CAFRTGNQPQHF. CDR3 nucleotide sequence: TGTGCCTTCCGGACAGGGAATCAGCCCCAGCATTTT.

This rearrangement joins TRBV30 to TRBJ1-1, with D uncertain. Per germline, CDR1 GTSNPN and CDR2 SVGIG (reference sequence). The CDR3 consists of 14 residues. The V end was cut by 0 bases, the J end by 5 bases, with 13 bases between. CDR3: CAWSVSRVSTEAFF. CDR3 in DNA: TGTGCCTGGAGTGTATCCCGGGTCTCGACTGAAGCTTTCTTT.

CDR3 amino acids: CASSLAGTGGRNSPLHF. The CDR3 DNA reads as TGTGCCAGCAGTTTAGCGGGTACAGGGGGAAGGAATTCACCCCTCCACTTT. The chain links TRBV28 to TRBJ1-6; 8 bases are shared with TRBD1. The CDR3 is 17 residues long. CDR1 MDHEN and CDR2 SYDVKM come from the germline V gene. J lost 7 bases, V lost 2 bases, and 10 bases had no gene match.

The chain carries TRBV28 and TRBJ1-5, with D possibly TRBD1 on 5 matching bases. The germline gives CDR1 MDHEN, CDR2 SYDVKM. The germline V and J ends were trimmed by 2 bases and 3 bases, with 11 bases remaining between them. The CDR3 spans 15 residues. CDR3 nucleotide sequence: TGTGCCAGCAGTTTACCCGGGGGTCCCAATCAGCCCCAGCATTTT. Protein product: CASSLPGGPNQPQHF.

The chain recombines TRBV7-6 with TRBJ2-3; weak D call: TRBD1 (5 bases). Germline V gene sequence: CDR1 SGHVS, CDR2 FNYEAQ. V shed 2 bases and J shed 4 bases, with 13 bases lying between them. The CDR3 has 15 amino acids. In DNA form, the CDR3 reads TGTGCCAGCAGCTTACCCAGGGCTGGGGCAGATACGCAGTATTTT. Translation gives CASSLPRAGADTQYF.

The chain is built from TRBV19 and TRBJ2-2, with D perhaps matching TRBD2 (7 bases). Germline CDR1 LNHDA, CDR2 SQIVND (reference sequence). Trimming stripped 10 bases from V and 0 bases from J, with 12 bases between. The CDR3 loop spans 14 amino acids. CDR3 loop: CATGGQSNTGELFF. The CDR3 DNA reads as TGTGCCACCGGGGGGCAGTCGAACACCGGGGAGCTGTTTTTT.

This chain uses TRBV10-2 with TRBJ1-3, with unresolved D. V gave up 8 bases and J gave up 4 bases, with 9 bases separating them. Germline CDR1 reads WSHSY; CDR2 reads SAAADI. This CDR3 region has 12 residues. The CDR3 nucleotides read TGCGCCAGCGCCTTTGACGGAAACACCATATATTTT. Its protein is CASAFDGNTIYF.

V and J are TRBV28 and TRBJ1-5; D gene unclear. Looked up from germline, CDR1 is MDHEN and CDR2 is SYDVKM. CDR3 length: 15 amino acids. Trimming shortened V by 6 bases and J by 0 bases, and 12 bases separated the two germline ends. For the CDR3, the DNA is TGTGCCAGCAGCCCATGGACTGATAGCAATCAGCCCCAGCATTTT. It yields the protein CASSPWTDSNQPQHF.

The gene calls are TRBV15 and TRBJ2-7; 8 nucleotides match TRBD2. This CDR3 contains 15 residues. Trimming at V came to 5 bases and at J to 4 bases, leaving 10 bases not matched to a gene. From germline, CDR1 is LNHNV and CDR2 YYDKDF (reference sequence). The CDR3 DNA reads TGTGCCACCAGCGGAGGACTAGCAGGACAATACGAGCAGTACTTC. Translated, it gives CATSGGLAGQYEQYF.